This T cell receptor (beta chain) came from a study of OX40 agonist ivuxolimab in advanced cancers. About the investigation overall: Ivuxolimab, which targeted the costimulatory receptor OX40 (CD134), was an agonistic, fully human IgG2 monoclonal antibody. The point of sequencing TCRbeta in the periphery was to test whether ivuxolimab changed TCR sequence diversity and drove clonal T-cell expansion. Partial responses occurred in three dose-escalation patients: two with cutaneous melanoma and one with hepatocellular carcinoma. Of the roughly 50 dose-escalation patients, hepatocellular carcinoma was present in around 19, melanoma in roughly 15, renal cell carcinoma in 9 and head and neck cancer in 9. The monotherapy dose-escalation portion (N ≈ 50 patients) of the phase I ivuxolimab trial is reported in the paper. In the dose-escalation cohort, about four fifths of patients were male, and the mean age was roughly 60 years with a range of roughly 20 to 80. Intravenous ivuxolimab was administered to patients every 2 weeks at six dose levels: 0.01, 0.1, 0.3, 1.5, 3 and 10 mg/kg. Patients were allowed to have had prior anti-PD-1, anti-PD-L1 or anti-CTLA-4 therapy, and approximately 40% of the dose-escalation patients had been treated with checkpoint inhibitors. The investigation overall reported the following: At doses of 0.1 to 3.0 mg/kg, clonal expansion of both CD4+ and CD8+ T cells in blood was seen between baseline and week 6. After ivuxolimab, expanded clones were on average more numerous among CD8+ T cells than among CD4+ T cells. The antigen specificity of the peripheral T cells that underwent clonal expansion was not determined. In partial responders in the 0.1-3.0 mg/kg groups, normalized peripheral clonal expansion was found to be among the lowest, especially among CD8+ T cells. Low levels of normalized T-cell clonal expansion were also shown by some nonresponding patients.

To note about this clone: Its specific antigen is unknown. Base qualities are not at hand, and no much larger clone is one base apart.

To sequence the TCRbeta CDR3 region, genomic DNA was isolated from the sorted cells. The immunoSEQ Assay was used to sequence the TCRbeta CDR3 regions. The source is immuneACCESS, and TCRdb retained only in-frame sequences with V and J called. Part of the clones is not carried over; for the studies checked, unresolved V genes explain less than half of this, and the remainder is unexplained. The sample data list 52,000 or so clones, and roughly 83% of these were observed just once. The ten largest clones represent 2.5% to 3.5% of the sample. The trial excluded patients who had a history of autoimmune disease or who were on systemic immunosuppression. In every dose cohort, peripheral blood was drawn for TCR sequencing at baseline, cycle 4 day 1, and cycle 7 day 1. Samples were obtained from an open-label, multicenter, first-in-human phase I dose-escalation trial of ivuxolimab. Adults with locally advanced or metastatic head and neck squamous cell, hepatocellular, melanoma or renal cell carcinoma were enrolled in the trial. Before TCR sequencing, CD4+ and CD8+ T cells were separately sorted from peripheral blood.

This sequence was found in an adult with an advanced solid tumor such as melanoma, head and neck, liver or kidney cancer. This specimen consisted of CD4+ or CD8+ T cells sorted from blood, obtained in a trial of the OX40 agonist ivuxolimab.

In nucleotides, the sequence is TGTGCCAGCAGTCGGACAGGGAGGGCCACTGAAGCTTTCTTT. The encoded protein is CASSRTGRATEAFF. The V and J segments used are TRBV6-6 and TRBJ1-1; the junction holds 8 bases that match TRBD1. Via the germline V gene (reference sequence), CDR1 is MNHNY and CDR2 SVGAGI. The CDR3 contains 14 residues, cysteine and phenylalanine counted. Here the CDR3 DNA is all that survives: 42 bases in frame from base 1. V loses 5 bases at its end and J loses 4 bases; junction bases beyond the gene matches: 6.